This is a list of T cell receptor beta chains from one sample in a study of OX40 agonist ivuxolimab in advanced cancers. The table came from immunoSEQ multiplex PCR; TCRdb's copy has only in-frame clones and leaves some out. This table has around 58,000 clones, 80% to 90% appearing once. The sequencing used CD4+ or CD8+ T cells sorted from blood, collected in a trial of the OX40 agonist ivuxolimab. These receptors originate from an adult with an advanced solid tumor such as melanoma, head and neck, liver or kidney cancer. The CDR3 runs from the conserved cysteine through the conserved F or W. The D gene is left open where the match is weak. Size values are once, few and many counts, or a class for expanded clones, and some rows have none.

size	D	V	J	CDR3	DNA
-	TRBD2	TRBV5-1	TRBJ2-5	CASSPGLADRGETQYF	TGCGCCAGCAGCCCTGGACTAGCGGACCGGGGAGAGACCCAGTACTTC
-	TRBD1	TRBV7-3	TRBJ2-1	CASTRQGADNEQFF	TGTGCCAGCACCCGACAGGGGGCGGACAATGAGCAGTTCTTC
-	TRBD2	TRBV18	TRBJ2-3	CASSSVSGTSTDTQYF	TGTGCCAGCTCATCGGTGAGCGGGACTAGCACAGATACGCAGTATTTT
-	-	TRBV28	TRBJ1-1	CASSQDVNTEAFF	TGTGCCAGCAGTCAAGATGTGAACACTGAAGCTTTCTTT
-	TRBD1	TRBV30	TRBJ2-1	CAWGQGEDEQFF	TGTGCCTGGGGACAGGGGGAGGATGAGCAGTTCTTC
-	TRBD2	TRBV7-8	TRBJ2-3	CASSLTSGSDTQYF	TGTGCCAGCAGCTTGACTAGCGGATCAGATACGCAGTATTTT
-	TRBD1	TRBV2	TRBJ1-4	CASSVRQGVEKLFF	TGTGCCAGCAGTGTGCGGCAGGGGGTTGAAAAACTGTTTTTT
-	-	TRBV6-5	TRBJ2-1	CASSYSRLHEQFF	TGTGCCAGCAGTTACTCGAGGCTTCATGAGCAGTTCTTC
-	-	TRBV28	TRBJ1-2	CASSFWEYGYTF	TGTGCCAGCAGTTTCTGGGAGTATGGCTACACCTTC
-	-	TRBV7-9	TRBJ1-3	CASSLALGQSSGNTIYF	TGTGCCAGCAGCTTAGCTTTGGGCCAAAGCTCTGGAAACACCATATATTTT
-	TRBD1	TRBV11-2	TRBJ1-2	CASSLGTGHVDGYTF	TGTGCCAGCAGCTTGGGGACAGGGCACGTCGATGGCTACACCTTC
few	TRBD2	TRBV7-9	TRBJ2-7	CASSPDWSSGDEQYF	TGTGCCAGCAGCCCTGATTGGTCTAGCGGGGACGAGCAGTACTTC
-	-	TRBV10-3	TRBJ1-5	CAISSEGSNQPQHF	TGTGCCATCAGCTCAGAGGGGAGCAATCAGCCCCAGCATTTT
-	-	TRBV19	TRBJ1-3	CASSKDSSGNTIYF	TGTGCCAGTAGTAAAGACAGCTCTGGAAACACCATATATTTT
-	-	TRBV5-6	TRBJ2-6	CASSLRILETGANVLTF	TGTGCCAGCAGCTTGAGAATTCTGGAGACTGGGGCCAACGTCCTGACTTTC
-	TRBD2	TRBV30	TRBJ2-2	CAWSVGGAGPGELFF	TGTGCCTGGAGTGTAGGTGGAGCGGGGCCCGGGGAGCTGTTTTTT
-	TRBD1	TRBV27	TRBJ1-2	CASSLEGADGYTF	TGTGCCAGCAGTTTGGAGGGGGCGGATGGCTACACCTTC
-	TRBD2	TRBV6-5	TRBJ2-7	CASSYPGGGEQYF	TGTGCCAGCAGTTACCCGGGCGGGGGCGAGCAGTACTTC
-	-	TRBV7-9	TRBJ2-7	CASSSMGVGEQYF	TGTGCCAGCAGCTCTATGGGGGTGGGCGAGCAGTACTTC
-	-	TRBV5-4	TRBJ1-5	CASSLRQTDQPQHF	TGTGCCAGCAGCTTGAGACAGACCGATCAGCCCCAGCATTTT
-	TRBD2	TRBV5-1	TRBJ2-5	CASSLREGRETQYF	TGCGCCAGCAGCTTACGGGAGGGCCGGGAGACCCAGTACTTC
-	TRBD2	TRBV19	TRBJ2-1	CASFGGRAFFF	TGTGCCAGTTTCGGCGGGAGGGCCTTTTTCTTC
few	-	TRBV19	TRBJ1-1	CASSIGDRLHTEAFF	TGTGCCAGTAGTATAGGCGACAGGCTGCACACTGAAGCTTTCTTT
-	TRBD2	TRBV30	TRBJ2-7	CAWSVRLALSYEQYF	TGTGCCTGGAGTGTACGACTAGCGCTTTCCTACGAGCAGTACTTC
-	TRBD1	TRBV18	TRBJ2-3	CASSAQGLSTDTQYF	TGTGCCAGCTCGGCACAGGGGCTGAGCACAGATACGCAGTATTTT
-	-	TRBV12-5	TRBJ1-5	CASSDSNQPQHF	TGTGCTAGTAGCGATAGCAATCAGCCCCAGCATTTT
-	-	TRBV6-5	TRBJ2-3	CASSYTGSTDTQYF	TGTGCCAGCAGTTACACAGGGAGCACAGATACGCAGTATTTT
-	TRBD2	TRBV6-1	TRBJ2-1	CASRGLAGTDEQFF	TGTGCCAGCAGGGGACTAGCGGGGACTGATGAGCAGTTCTTC
few	-	TRBV2	TRBJ2-2	CASSPDGSNTGELFF	TGTGCCAGCAGTCCGGACGGATCGAACACCGGGGAGCTGTTTTTT
-	-	TRBV10-3	TRBJ2-7	CATIDRWAYEQYF	TGTGCCACCATAGATAGGTGGGCCTACGAGCAGTACTTC
-	-	TRBV13	TRBJ1-2	CASSLGVRIGGYTF	TGTGCCAGCAGCTTAGGGGTTCGGATTGGCGGCTACACCTTC
-	-	TRBV6-5	TRBJ1-5	CASSLDARGNQPQHF	TGTGCCAGCAGTCTGGACGCCCGGGGCAATCAGCCCCAGCATTTT
-	TRBD2	TRBV4-2	TRBJ2-2	CASSQDSGGRADTGELFF	TGTGCCAGCAGCCAAGATAGCGGAGGGAGGGCAGACACCGGGGAGCTGTTTTTT
-	-	TRBV5-4	TRBJ2-7	CASSRVSDGEQYF	TGTGCCAGCAGCCGGGTGAGTGATGGCGAGCAGTACTTC
-	-	TRBV9	TRBJ1-4	CASSVEGRVGEKLFF	TGTGCCAGCAGCGTAGAGGGCAGGGTGGGTGAAAAACTGTTTTTT
once	-	TRBV6-6	TRBJ1-2	CASSPDRIYGYTF	TGTGCCAGCAGTCCGGACAGAATCTATGGCTACACCTTC
-	TRBD2	TRBV7-9	TRBJ2-3	CASSQGLAGDLRSQYF	TGTGCCAGCAGCCAAGGACTAGCGGGGGACCTTAGATCGCAGTATTTT
once	-	TRBV7-9	TRBJ1-4	CASTGLDEKLFF	TGTGCCAGCACGGGATTGGATGAAAAACTGTTTTTT
-	TRBD2	TRBV10-3	TRBJ2-3	CAISDSPKRGPDTQYF	TGTGCCATCAGTGATTCCCCTAAGCGGGGACCAGATACGCAGTATTTT
-	-	TRBV7-9	TRBJ2-3	CASIAVPPLPDSTDTQYF	TGTGCCAGTATAGCAGTCCCCCCTCTCCCCGACAGCACAGATACGCAGTATTTT
-	TRBD1	TRBV5-1	TRBJ2-3	CASGSGQGVADTQYF	TGCGCCAGCGGTTCGGGGCAGGGGGTCGCAGATACGCAGTATTTT
-	TRBD1	TRBV19	TRBJ2-7	CASSTGQLYEQYF	TGTGCCAGTAGTACGGGACAGCTCTACGAGCAGTACTTC